The 28 T cell receptor beta chains listed next were all sequenced from one sample in a study of brain metastases from non-small cell lung cancer. Sequenced by immunoSEQ multiplex PCR; TCRdb stores in-frame clones only, minus some. The sample lists thousands of clones, over 80% occurring once. Sequenced: primary lung tumor tissue. These receptors all come from a donor aged 40 or older with non-small cell lung cancer.

With regard to this clone: At the DNA level, this CDR3 is encoded by other sequences in the same sample as well. The chain links TRBV3-1 (or the pseudogene TRBV3-2) to TRBJ1-3; D gene uncertain. V lost 1 base to trimming and J lost 1 base, with 8 bases between them. The CDR3 runs to 15 residues. Looked up from germline, CDR1 is LGHDT and CDR2 is YNNKEL (reference sequence). CDR3 residues: CASSQGSRSGNTIYF. The CDR3 DNA is TGTGCCAGCAGCCAAGGCTCCAGATCTGGAAACACCATATATTTT.

CDR3 amino acids: CASSLTGNNYGYTF. CDR3 DNA: TGTGCCAGCAGTCTTACAGGGAATAACTATGGCTACACCTTC. This chain joins TRBV27 and TRBJ1-2, with TRBD1 as a possible D gene (6 bases). This CDR3 has 14 residues. V lost 5 bases and J lost 1, with 11 bases in between. In germline, CDR1 is MNHEY, CDR2 SMNVEV (reference sequence).

V and J are TRBV30 and TRBJ1-2; 9 bases are shared with TRBD1. The germline CDR1 and CDR2 sequences are GTSNPN and SVGIG (reference sequence). V was pared by 0 bases and J by 8 bases, with 4 bases of the junction left unmatched. There are 13 residues in the CDR3. The CDR3 region is CAWSVGQGEGYTF. CDR3 bases: TGTGCCTGGAGTGTGGGACAGGGTGAGGGCTACACCTTC.

This sequence joins TRBV2 and TRBJ2-5; D not certain. Trimming shortened V by 6 bases and J by 5 bases, and 7 bases separated the two germline ends. Germline-derived CDR1 and CDR2 are SNHLY and FYNNEI. This CDR3 contains 11 residues. CDR3 DNA sequence: TGTGCCAGCAGCCCGATGGAGACCCAGTACTTC. Its translation is CASSPMETQYF.

The chain has TRBV15 and TRBJ2-3; D unclear. The CDR3 extends over 11 amino acids. The germline V gene has CDR1 LNHNV and CDR2 YYDKDF (reference sequence). The V and J ends lost 4 bases and 4 bases respectively, with 3 bases between them. CDR3 sequence (DNA): TGTGCCACCAGCATTTCAGATACGCAGTATTTT. Protein: CATSISDTQYF.

Concerning this clone: At one end the junction does not follow the germline gene, possibly because of a read error. The rearrangement joins TRBV28 to TRBJ1-5; D is unclear. CDR3 length: 16 amino acids. Germline loops: CDR1 MDHEN, CDR2 SYDVKM. CDR3 nucleotides: TGTGCCAACAGTTTATATGCTGGAGGGATCAATCAGCCCCAGCATTTT. Protein sequence: CANSLYAGGINQPQHF.

This clone was counted a single time. V and J are TRBV10-2 and TRBJ1-2; D is unresolved. Between the trimmed V and J ends, which lost 2 bases and 4 bases, there was a span of 17 bases. The germline CDR1 and CDR2 sequences are WSHSY and SAAADI. The CDR3 has 16 amino acids. The CDR3 DNA reads as TGCGCCAGCAGTGAGGGAAATTGGGATAGAATCTATGGCTACACCTTC. Translation: CASSEGNWDRIYGYTF.

V usage is TRBV6-2 or TRBV6-3 and J usage is TRBJ1-4; the D gene is possibly TRBD1 (6 bases). This CDR3 is 16 amino acids long. CDR1 and CDR2 (germline): MNHEY, SVGEGT. With 6 bases removed from V and 0 bases from J, the gap between germline ends came to 14 bases. CDR3 loop: CASSERQVATNEKLFF. The CDR3 region has the DNA TGTGCCAGCAGCGAACGACAGGTCGCAACTAATGAAAAACTGTTTTTT.

The rearrangement uses TRBV10-3 and TRBJ1-4; unclear D gene. CDR3 length: 14 residues. V was trimmed by 0 bases and J by 5 bases, leaving 7 bases between them. Germline CDR1 ENHRY, CDR2 SYGVKD. The CDR3 nucleotides read TGTGCCATCAGTGAGTCCGTAGAAAATGAAAAACTGTTTTTT. Translated, it gives CAISESVENEKLFF.

The rearrangement joins TRBV28 to TRBJ1-3; no firm D call. Between the trimmed V and J ends, which lost 2 bases and 0 bases, there was a span of 11 bases. The germline V gene has CDR1 MDHEN and CDR2 SYDVKM. The CDR3 loop spans 16 amino acids. The CDR3 DNA reads TGTGCCAGCAGTTTAACCGACATACTCTCTGGAAACACCATATATTTT. Amino acid sequence: CASSLTDILSGNTIYF.

The V and J genes are TRBV6-2 or TRBV6-3 and TRBJ1-1; D is possibly TRBD1 (5 bases). The CDR3 loop spans 14 amino acids. The V end lost 5 bases, the J end lost 4 bases, and 14 bases lay between the germline ends. Germline CDR1 MNHEY, CDR2 SVGEGT. CDR3 in amino acids: CASSGTIRTTEAFF. CDR3 coding DNA: TGTGCCAGCAGTGGGACCATTAGGACCACTGAAGCTTTCTTT.

CDR3: CASSPDIYQPQHF. The CDR3 region has the DNA TGTGCCAGCTCACCGGACATTTATCAGCCCCAGCATTTT. V and J are TRBV18 and TRBJ1-5; tentative D call: TRBD1 (5 bases). The CDR3 contains 13 residues. Trimming removed 3 bases at V and 5 bases at J, with 8 bases between. Germline V gene lookup returns CDR1 KGHSH and CDR2 LQKENI.

The chain has TRBV5-8 and TRBJ1-1; the D gene is possibly TRBD1 (5 bases). The CDR3 loop spans 15 amino acids. Trimming removed 0 bases at V and 4 bases at J, with 13 bases between. Germline V gives CDR1 SGHTS, CDR2 YDEGEE. CDR3 in amino acids: CASSLAGRRGTEAFF. CDR3 in DNA: TGTGCCAGCAGCTTGGCGGGGCGGAGGGGCACTGAAGCTTTCTTT.

Here the CDR3 DNA reads TGTGCCAGCAGCCCGGGACAGGAGTATGGCTACACCTTC. It encodes CASSPGQEYGYTF. This chain connects TRBV28 to TRBJ1-2; 8 positions agree with TRBD1. This CDR3 has 13 amino acids. Germline CDR1 reads MDHEN; CDR2 reads SYDVKM. After removal of 6 bases from V and 5 bases from J, the junction contained 5 bases not matched to a gene.

The chain joins TRBV12-3 or TRBV12-4 to TRBJ1-3; the D is unclear. The germline V and J ends were trimmed by 2 bases and 4 bases, with 3 bases remaining between them. The CDR3 has 12 amino acids. Here the CDR3 reads CASSLIGNTIYF. The CDR3 region has the DNA TGTGCCAGCAGTTTAATCGGAAACACCATATATTTT.

V and J are TRBV9 and TRBJ2-3; a weak D match, TRBD2 (5 bases). V lost 0 bases, J lost 1 base, and 9 bases lay in between. Germline values: CDR1 SGDLS, CDR2 YYNGEE. The CDR3 is made up of 15 amino acids. CDR3 region: CASSVVGGGTDTQYF. The CDR3 DNA is TGTGCCAGCAGCGTAGTTGGAGGCGGCACAGATACGCAGTATTTT.

This chain uses TRBV9 with TRBJ2-2; no clear D gene. From germline, CDR1 is SGDLS and CDR2 YYNGEE. V was shortened by 1 base and J by 1 base, with 8 bases between the two germline ends. This CDR3 comprises 15 residues. Written as DNA, the CDR3 is TGTGCCAGCAGCGTATATTCGGTGAACACCGGGGAGCTGTTTTTT. Translated: CASSVYSVNTGELFF.

The CDR3 region is CASSLGIQGSTEAFF. The DNA for the CDR3 is TGTGCCAGCAGCTTGGGGATTCAGGGCTCCACTGAAGCTTTCTTT. The rearrangement uses TRBV5-6 and TRBJ1-1; the D gene is possibly TRBD1 (5 bases). With 0 bases removed from V and 4 bases from J, the gap between germline ends came to 13 bases. The CDR3 totals 15 residues. CDR1 and CDR2 (germline): SGHDT, YYEEEE.

The genes are TRBV7-9 and TRBJ2-5, with D possibly being TRBD1 or TRBD2 (5 bases each). Trimming took 4 bases from V and 4 from J, leaving 13 bases between them. Germline assignment: CDR1 SEHNR and CDR2 FQNEAQ (reference sequence). This CDR3 is built from 14 residues. As DNA, the CDR3 is TGTGCCAGCAGCTGGACGGGGCTCGGAGAGACCCAGTACTTC. It is translated as CASSWTGLGETQYF.

The chain carries TRBV19 and TRBJ1-3; 12 bases fit TRBD1. V trimming: 5 bases; J trimming: 4 bases; junction bases outside the gene matches: 6. Germline V gives CDR1 LNHDA, CDR2 SQIVND (reference sequence). This CDR3 region has 16 residues. The CDR3 is CASSPGQGAVGNTIYF. The CDR3 bases are TGTGCCAGTAGTCCGGGACAGGGGGCGGTCGGAAACACCATATATTTT.

This clone was seen only a few times. The chain recombines TRBV7-9 with TRBJ1-4; tentatively, D is TRBD1 (6 bases). The CDR3 is 15 amino acids. V was pared by 5 bases and J by 4 bases, with 14 bases between. In germline, CDR1 is SEHNR, CDR2 FQNEAQ (reference sequence). In DNA, the CDR3 is TGTGCCAGCAGCCCAGAGGGGGTTCATAATGAAAAACTGTTTTTT. Amino acids: CASSPEGVHNEKLFF.

As DNA, the CDR3 is TGCGCCAGCAGCTCCAGAGGAGGTCTATACGAGCAGTACTTC. Its translation is CASSSRGGLYEQYF. This chain connects TRBV5-1 to TRBJ2-7; D may be TRBD2 (5 bases). The V and J ends lost 3 bases and 4 bases respectively, with 14 bases between them. In germline, CDR1 is SGHRS, CDR2 YFSETQ. The CDR3 covers 14 residues.

This chain joins TRBV6-2 or TRBV6-3 and TRBJ2-3; D might be TRBD2 (5 bases). V lost 4 bases and J lost 4, with 15 bases in between. Germline V gene sequence: CDR1 MNHEY, CDR2 SVGEGT. The CDR3 length is 15 residues. The CDR3 DNA is TGTGCCAGCAGTTTGGTGAGGGCGGCATCAGATACGCAGTATTTT. This sequence encodes CASSLVRAASDTQYF.

The V gene is TRBV30, the J gene TRBJ2-3; D gene unclear. Trimming cost V 0 bases and J 3 bases, with 7 bases left between them. Looked up from germline, CDR1 is GTSNPN and CDR2 is SVGIG (reference sequence). This CDR3 has 13 residues. CDR3 residues: CAWSVAYTDTQYF. The DNA for the CDR3 is TGTGCCTGGAGTGTGGCCTATACAGATACGCAGTATTTT.

The V and J genes are TRBV19 and TRBJ2-1; 8 nucleotides agree with TRBD1. The CDR3 consists of 17 residues. The V gene end was trimmed by 1 base and the J gene end by 8 bases; junction bases not matched to a gene: 13. The germline CDR1 and CDR2 sequences are LNHDA and SQIVND (reference sequence). CDR3 in amino acids: CASSIGGQVYPSYEQFF. CDR3 DNA sequence: TGTGCCAGTAGTATAGGGGGACAGGTCTACCCTTCTTATGAGCAGTTCTTC.

Note on this clone: Other DNA sequences in this sample translate to the same CDR3. The CDR3 nucleotides are TGCGCCAGCAGCCAAGGACCGGGACTATACAATGAGCAGTTCTTC. Its translation: CASSQGPGLYNEQFF. The chain carries TRBV4-3 and TRBJ2-1; TRBD2 matches at 7 bases. With 1 base clipped from V and 4 bases from J, the junction kept 4 bases outside the gene matches. This CDR3 spans 15 amino acids. CDR1 is LGHNA, CDR2 YSLEER, per germline.

The CDR3 loop is CASSFPRQGRSYTF. CDR3 DNA: TGTGCCAGCAGCTTTCCAAGACAGGGTAGAAGCTACACCTTC. The chain couples TRBV5-6 to TRBJ1-2; 7 positions agree with TRBD1. The CDR3 length is 14 residues. Trimming cost V 2 bases and J 9 bases; bases outside gene matches: 10. CDR1 and CDR2 from the germline V gene are SGHDT and YYEEEE.

The chain joins TRBV18 to TRBJ2-4, with unresolved D. Trimming took off 3 bases at V and 5 bases at J, with 14 bases between the two ends. Germline V gene sequence: CDR1 KGHSH, CDR2 LQKENI. The CDR3 contains 15 residues. CDR3 residues: CASSPGVAEENIQYF. The CDR3 DNA sequence: TGTGCCAGCTCACCGGGCGTGGCCGAGGAAAACATTCAGTACTTC.